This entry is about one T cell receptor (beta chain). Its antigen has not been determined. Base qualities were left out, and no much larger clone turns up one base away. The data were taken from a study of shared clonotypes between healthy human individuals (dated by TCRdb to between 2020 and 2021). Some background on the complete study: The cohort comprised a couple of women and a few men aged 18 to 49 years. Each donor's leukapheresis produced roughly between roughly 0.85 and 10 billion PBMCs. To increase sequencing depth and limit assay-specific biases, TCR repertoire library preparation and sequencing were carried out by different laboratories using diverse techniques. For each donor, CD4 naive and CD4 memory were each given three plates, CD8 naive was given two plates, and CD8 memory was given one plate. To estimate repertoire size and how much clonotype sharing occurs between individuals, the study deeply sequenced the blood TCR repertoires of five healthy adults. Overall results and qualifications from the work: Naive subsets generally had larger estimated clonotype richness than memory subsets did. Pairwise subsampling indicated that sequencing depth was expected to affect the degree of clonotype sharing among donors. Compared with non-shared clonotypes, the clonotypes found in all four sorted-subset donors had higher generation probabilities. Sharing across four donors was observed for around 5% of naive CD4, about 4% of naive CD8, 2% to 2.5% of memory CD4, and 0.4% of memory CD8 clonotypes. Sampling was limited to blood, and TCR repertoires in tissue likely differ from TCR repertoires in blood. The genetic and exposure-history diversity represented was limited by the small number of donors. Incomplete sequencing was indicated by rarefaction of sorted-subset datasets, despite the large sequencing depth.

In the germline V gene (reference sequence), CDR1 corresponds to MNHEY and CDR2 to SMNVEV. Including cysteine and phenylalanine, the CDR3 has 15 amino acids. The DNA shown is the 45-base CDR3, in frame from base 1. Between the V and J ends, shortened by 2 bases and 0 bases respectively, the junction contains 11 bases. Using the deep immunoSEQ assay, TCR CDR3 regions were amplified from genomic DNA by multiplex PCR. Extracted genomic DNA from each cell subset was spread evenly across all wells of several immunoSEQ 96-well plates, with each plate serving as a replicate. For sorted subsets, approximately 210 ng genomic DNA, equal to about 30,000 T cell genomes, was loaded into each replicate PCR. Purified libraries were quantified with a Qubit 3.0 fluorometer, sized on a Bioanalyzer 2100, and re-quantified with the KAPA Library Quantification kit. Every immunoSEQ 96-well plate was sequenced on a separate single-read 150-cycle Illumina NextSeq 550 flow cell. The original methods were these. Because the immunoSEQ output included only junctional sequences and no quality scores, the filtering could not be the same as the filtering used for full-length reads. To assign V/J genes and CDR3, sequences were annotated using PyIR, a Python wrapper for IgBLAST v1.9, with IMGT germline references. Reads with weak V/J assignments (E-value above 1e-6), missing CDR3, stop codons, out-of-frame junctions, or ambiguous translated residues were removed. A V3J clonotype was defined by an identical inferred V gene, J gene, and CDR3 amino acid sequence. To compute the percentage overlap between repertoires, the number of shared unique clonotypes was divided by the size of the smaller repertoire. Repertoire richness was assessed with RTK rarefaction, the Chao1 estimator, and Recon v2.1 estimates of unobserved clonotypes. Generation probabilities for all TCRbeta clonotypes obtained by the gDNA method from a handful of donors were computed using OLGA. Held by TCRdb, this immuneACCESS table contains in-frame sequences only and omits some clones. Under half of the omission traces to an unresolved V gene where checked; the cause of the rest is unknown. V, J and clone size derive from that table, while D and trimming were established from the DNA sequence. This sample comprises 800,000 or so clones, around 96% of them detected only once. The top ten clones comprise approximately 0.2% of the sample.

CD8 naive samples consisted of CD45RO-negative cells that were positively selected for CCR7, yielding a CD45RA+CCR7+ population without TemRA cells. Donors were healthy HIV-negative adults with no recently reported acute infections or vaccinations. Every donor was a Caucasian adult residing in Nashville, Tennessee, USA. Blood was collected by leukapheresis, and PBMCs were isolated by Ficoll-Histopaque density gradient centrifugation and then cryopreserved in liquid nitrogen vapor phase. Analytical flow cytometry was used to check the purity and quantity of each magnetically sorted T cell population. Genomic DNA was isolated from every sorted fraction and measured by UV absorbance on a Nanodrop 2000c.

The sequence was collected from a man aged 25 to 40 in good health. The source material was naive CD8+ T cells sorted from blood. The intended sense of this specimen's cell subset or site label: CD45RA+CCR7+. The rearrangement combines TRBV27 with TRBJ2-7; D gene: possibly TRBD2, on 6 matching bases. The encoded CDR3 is CASSLAGLNSYEQYF. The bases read TGTGCCAGCAGTTTAGCGGGGCTTAACTCCTACGAGCAGTACTTC.